These 8 T cell receptor beta chains originate from one sample sequenced in a study of cytotoxic CD8 clonotypes in ibrutinib-treated CLL. Sequencing used immunoSEQ multiplex PCR; TCRdb keeps in-frame clones, though not all of them. Of 300,000 to 350,000 clones in the sample, 70% to 80% were seen once. The source material was PBMCs, sampled before ibrutinib treatment. The receptors derive from a human donor with chronic lymphocytic leukemia.

This chain joins TRBV6-5 and TRBJ2-7, with D perhaps matching TRBD2 (6 bases). This CDR3 has 15 residues. Trimming removed 6 bases at V and 0 bases at J, with 15 bases between. Germline assignment: CDR1 MNHEY and CDR2 SVGAGI. The CDR3 sequence is CASSTRGLSSYEQYF. CDR3 coding DNA: TGTGCCAGCAGCACGCGGGGCTTGAGCTCCTACGAGCAGTACTTC.

The V call is TRBV27, the J call TRBJ1-5, with TRBD1 as a possible D gene (5 bases). In germline, CDR1 is MNHEY, CDR2 SMNVEV (reference sequence). Trimming pared 5 bases from V and 7 bases from J, leaving 18 bases between. This CDR3 has 15 residues. The CDR3 region has the DNA TGTGCCAGCAGTCCCGTAGGTGGGGGAAGCCAGCCCCAGCATTTT. The encoded protein is CASSPVGGGSQPQHF.

The genes are TRBV2 and TRBJ1-2; the match to TRBD1 covers 9 bases. From germline, CDR1 is SNHLY and CDR2 FYNNEI. The CDR3 is 13 residues long. V lost 7 bases, J lost 3 bases, and 3 bases stayed unmatched. Here the CDR3 DNA reads TGTGCCAGCACCGGACAGGGGTACTATGGCTACACCTTC. Its protein is CASTGQGYYGYTF. Together with reference TRBV2 and TRBJ1-2, the CDR3 gives the full variable domain: EPEVTQTPSHQVTQMGQEVILRCVPISNHLYFYWYRQILGQKVEFLVSFYNNEISEKSEIFDDQFSVERPDGSNFTLKIRSTKLEDSAMYFCASTGQGYYGYTFGSGTRLTVV.

This chain uses TRBV4-1 with TRBJ2-1; D is uncertain. The CDR3 is 12 amino acids. CDR1 MGHRA and CDR2 YSYEKL come from the germline V gene. V lost 1 base, J lost 6 bases, and 4 bases lay in between. Here the CDR3 DNA reads TGCGCCAGCAGCCAAGTGGGCAATGAGCAGTTCTTC. This codes for CASSQVGNEQFF.

CDR3 loop: CASTDRDQPQHF. The CDR3 DNA sequence: TGTGCCAGCACCGACAGGGACCAGCCCCAGCATTTT. The chain couples TRBV6-1 to TRBJ1-5; 7 bases are shared with TRBD1. Germline CDR1 MNHNS, CDR2 SASEGT. The ends lost 7 bases at V and 7 bases at J; junction bases unmatched: 4. The CDR3 length is 12 residues.

The chain is built from TRBV19 and TRBJ1-1, with D tentatively TRBD1 (5 bases). This CDR3 contains 14 residues. Germline V gene data show CDR1 as LNHDA and CDR2 as SQIVND (reference sequence). Trimming shortened V by 5 bases and J by 2 bases, and 12 bases separated the two germline ends. For the CDR3, the DNA is TGTGCCAGTAGTTCCGGGACGGGAAACACTGAAGCTTTCTTT. Its translation: CASSSGTGNTEAFF. The full variable domain, its missing parts supplied by reference TRBV19 and TRBJ1-1, is DGGITQSPKYLFRKEGQNVTLSCEQNLNHDAMYWYRQDPGQGLRLIYYSQIVNDFQKGDIAEGYSVSREKKESFPLTVTSAQKNPTAFYLCASSSGTGNTEAFFGQGTRLTVV.

The chain combines TRBV7-6 with TRBJ2-1; the match to TRBD1 covers 9 bases. The CDR3 is 15 amino acids. Germline lookup yields CDR1 SGHVS and CDR2 FNYEAQ. J was trimmed by 8 bases and V by 1 base; bases with no gene match: 6. DNA of the CDR3: TGTGCCAGCAGCTTAGTTAATCGGGACAGGGATGAGCAGTTCTTC. This encodes CASSLVNRDRDEQFF.

DNA for the CDR3: TGCGCCAGCAGCCAATCCCCCCGAAGAGCCACAGATACGCAGTATTTT. Its translation: CASSQSPRRATDTQYF. The chain carries TRBV4-1 and TRBJ2-3; D gene uncertain. V was shortened by 2 bases and J by 2 bases, with 14 bases between the two germline ends. Germline CDR1 is MGHRA and CDR2 is YSYEKL. The CDR3 consists of 16 residues.